These 28 T cell receptor beta chains were all obtained from the same sample, sequenced in a study of graft-versus-host responses after intestinal transplantation. These receptors are not linked to any known antigen. The table came from immunoSEQ multiplex PCR; TCRdb's copy has only in-frame clones and leaves some out. Among more than 95,000 clones listed, approximately 90% were seen once. The sample was unstimulated CD4+ T cells sorted from spleen or lymph node cells, taken before intestinal transplant. The source is a human donor who received an intestinal transplant.

The V and J genes are TRBV19 and TRBJ2-1; TRBD2 matches 9 bases. The germline CDR1 and CDR2 sequences are LNHDA and SQIVND (reference sequence). The junction had 6 bases not matched to a gene; V was cut back by 0 bases and J by 0 bases. This CDR3 spans 18 amino acids. As DNA, the CDR3 is TGTGCCAGTAGTATAGACCTCATAGCGGGGGTCTCCTACAATGAGCAGTTCTTC. It translates to CASSIDLIAGVSYNEQFF. The entire variable domain, with the rest obtained from reference TRBV19 and TRBJ2-1, is as follows: DGGITQSPKYLFRKEGQNVTLSCEQNLNHDAMYWYRQDPGQGLRLIYYSQIVNDFQKGDIAEGYSVSREKKESFPLTVTSAQKNPTAFYLCASSIDLIAGVSYNEQFFGPGTRLTVL.

J is TRBJ2-7 and V is TRBV7-3; 7 nucleotides agree with TRBD2. This CDR3 has 14 amino acids. The junction had 4 bases not matched to a gene; V was cut back by 2 bases and J by 3 bases. Germline V gene lookup returns CDR1 SGHTA and CDR2 FQGTGA. The CDR3, as DNA: TGTGCCAGCAGCTTAGACGGGACTAACTACGAGCAGTACTTC. Protein sequence: CASSLDGTNYEQYF. The full variable domain, with the rest looked up from reference TRBV7-3 and TRBJ2-7, is GAGVSQTPSNKVTEKGKYVELRCDPISGHTALYWYRQSLGQGPEFLIYFQGTGAADDSGLPNDRFFAVRPEGSVSTLKIQRTERGDSAVYLCASSLDGTNYEQYFGPGTRLTVT.

The chain combines TRBV10-2 with TRBJ2-5; 14 bases align to TRBD2. The CDR3 totals 13 residues. J was trimmed by 11 bases and V by 6 bases; bases with no gene match: 5. Germline CDR1 WSHSY, CDR2 SAAADI. The DNA of the CDR3 is TGCGCCAGCAGGACTAGCGGGAGGGCCGGGCAGTACTTC. Encoded protein: CASRTSGRAGQYF.

The table lists this clone with a count of one. V is TRBV7-2 and J is TRBJ2-7; tentative D call: TRBD1 (6 bases). The CDR3 is 12 amino acids. The V gene lost 3 bases and the J gene lost 5 bases, with 8 bases spanning the gap. Germline lookup yields CDR1 SGHTA and CDR2 FQGNSA. The CDR3 DNA reads as TGTGCCAGCAGCTTCTACAGGGACGAGCAGTACTTC. It yields the protein CASSFYRDEQYF.

The chain has TRBV28 and TRBJ1-2; 12 nucleotides align to TRBD1. The V segment lost 4 bases and the J segment 7 bases; nucleotides outside the gene matches: 4. From germline, CDR1 is MDHEN and CDR2 SYDVKM. The CDR3 consists of 14 residues. For the CDR3, the DNA is TGTGCCAGCAGTTCGGGACAGGGGGCGGGTGGCTACACCTTC. Its translation is CASSSGQGAGGYTF.

The rearrangement links TRBV6-4 to TRBJ2-3; D perhaps matches TRBD2 (6 bases). The CDR3 covers 14 residues. Germline V lookup: CDR1 MRHNA, CDR2 SNTAGT. V lost 4 bases to trimming and J lost 3 bases, with 11 bases between them. CDR3 in DNA: TGTGCCAGCAGTGCCGGGACTGGGACAGATACGCAGTATTTT. The encoded protein is CASSAGTGTDTQYF.

The V gene is TRBV10-2, the J gene TRBJ1-5; D is unclear. Germline CDR1 and CDR2: WSHSY and SAAADI. The CDR3 has 14 amino acids. Trimming stripped 8 bases from V and 2 bases from J, with 13 bases between. The CDR3 reads CASARTPGNQPQHF. The DNA of the CDR3 is TGCGCCAGCGCCCGAACGCCGGGCAATCAGCCCCAGCATTTT.

This chain links TRBV29-1 with TRBJ2-5; TRBD1 aligns across 8 bases. CDR3 length equals 12 residues. The germline gives CDR1 SQVTM, CDR2 ANQGSEA. V was clipped by 3 bases and J by 9 bases; unmatched bases: 6. The CDR3 DNA sequence: TGCAGCGTTGAGGAGACAGGGGAGTCCCAGTACTTC. Residues: CSVEETGESQYF.

This sequence joins TRBV7-2 and TRBJ2-2; 7 bases map to TRBD1. The CDR3 loop spans 13 amino acids. J was trimmed by 4 bases and V by 6 bases; bases with no gene match: 2. Per the germline V gene, CDR1 is SGHTA and CDR2 is FQGNSA. The CDR3 region has the DNA TGTGCCAGCAGATCAGGGGGCACCGGGGAGCTGTTTTTT. Translated, it gives CASRSGGTGELFF.

This chain links TRBV15 with TRBJ2-1; D is unresolved. V was clipped by 2 bases and J by 0 bases, with 5 bases between them. This CDR3 is built from 14 residues. The germline gives CDR1 LNHNV, CDR2 YYDKDF (reference sequence). The CDR3 loop is CATSRLVSYNEQFF. The CDR3 bases are TGTGCCACCAGCAGACTAGTCTCCTACAATGAGCAGTTCTTC.

The chain couples TRBV27 to TRBJ2-3, with 13 bases matching TRBD2. Germline values: CDR1 MNHEY, CDR2 SMNVEV (reference sequence). V lost 1 base, J lost 4 bases, and 8 bases stayed unmatched. The CDR3 consists of 18 residues. CDR3: CASSLFGTSGTLADTQYF. Written as DNA, the CDR3 is TGTGCCAGCAGTTTATTCGGGACTAGCGGGACCCTCGCAGATACGCAGTATTTT.

This clone was seen a single time. The chain uses TRBV6-5 and TRBJ1-1; no clear D. The ends were cut back, 0 bases at V and 3 bases at J, with 8 bases in the middle. The germline CDR1 and CDR2 sequences are MNHEY and SVGAGI. CDR3 length equals 14 residues. CDR3 DNA: TGTGCCAGCAGTTACTCACGGGAGGACACTGAAGCTTTCTTT. It codes for CASSYSREDTEAFF.

This clone was found once. CDR3 DNA sequence: TGTGCCAGCACCCGAAAGACTAGCGGGAGGGCGGGCGATACGCAGTATTTT. Protein product: CASTRKTSGRAGDTQYF. This chain connects TRBV5-4 to TRBJ2-3; TRBD2 matches at 14 bases. Germline assignment: CDR1 SGHNT and CDR2 YYREEE (reference sequence). This CDR3 is built from 17 residues. The ends lost 6 bases at V and 6 bases at J; junction bases unmatched: 12.

The rearrangement joins TRBV29-1 to TRBJ2-3; 9 nucleotides align to TRBD2. The CDR3 is 14 amino acids. Looked up from germline, CDR1 is SQVTM and CDR2 is ANQGSEA. J was trimmed by 2 bases and V by 3 bases; bases with no gene match: 3. This chain's CDR3 is CSVERLAVTDTQYF. The DNA for the CDR3 is TGCAGCGTTGAGAGACTAGCGGTCACAGATACGCAGTATTTT.

This clone was observed a few times. The chain has TRBV5-6 and TRBJ1-2; D is undetermined. CDR1 is SGHDT and CDR2 is YYEEEE in the germline V gene. The CDR3 extends over 13 amino acids. V was pared by 0 bases and J by 4 bases, with 7 bases between. CDR3 amino acids: CASSLEQVYGYTF. The CDR3 DNA follows: TGTGCCAGCAGCTTGGAGCAGGTCTATGGCTACACCTTC.

The chain has TRBV7-2 and TRBJ2-5; 9 bases map to TRBD2. Germline V gene sequence: CDR1 SGHTA, CDR2 FQGNSA. This CDR3 has 15 amino acids. The V and J ends lost 1 base and 4 bases, in that order; junction bases with no gene match: 4. For the CDR3, the DNA is TGTGCCAGCAGCTTAGTTTCTAGCGGGGCAGAGACCCAGTACTTC. Its protein is CASSLVSSGAETQYF.

Only one count was recorded for this clone. This chain uses TRBV21-1 with TRBJ2-7; TRBD1 was called by the table and not checked on the DNA. TRBV21-1 is a recognized pseudogene. This CDR3 region has 19 residues. The CDR3 here is CASSKSDRDSPTRSYEQYF. The CDR3 region has the DNA TGTGCCAGCAGCAAATCGGATAGGGACAGCCCTACACGATCCTACGAGCAGTACTTC.

The chain recombines TRBV18 with TRBJ2-2; maybe TRBD1 (5 bases). The CDR3 is made up of 14 amino acids. V was pared by 3 bases and J by 4 bases, with 9 bases between. In germline, CDR1 is KGHSH, CDR2 LQKENI. CDR3: CASSPGLSTGELFF. The CDR3 region has the DNA TGTGCCAGCTCACCGGGGCTGAGCACCGGGGAGCTGTTTTTT.

The chain recombines TRBV2 with TRBJ2-7; D gene ambiguous. Trimming removed 3 bases at V and 4 bases at J, with 7 bases between. Germline values: CDR1 SNHLY, CDR2 FYNNEI. This CDR3 is built from 12 residues. The chain's CDR3 is CASSDFGYEQYF. For the CDR3, the DNA is TGTGCCAGCAGTGATTTCGGGTACGAGCAGTACTTC.

The chain has TRBV2 and TRBJ1-1; D not certain. V lost 2 bases and J lost 3, with 13 bases in between. CDR1 and CDR2 (germline): SNHLY, FYNNEI. CDR3 length: 15 amino acids. The CDR3 spells CASSEKAGWHTEAFF. The CDR3 DNA reads as TGTGCCAGCAGTGAAAAGGCAGGCTGGCACACTGAAGCTTTCTTT.

This chain joins TRBV29-1 and TRBJ1-2, with 10 bases identical to TRBD1. Germline lookup yields CDR1 SQVTM and CDR2 ANQGSEA. With 5 bases clipped from V and 8 bases from J, the junction kept 11 bases outside the gene matches. This CDR3 spans 14 amino acids. CDR3 bases: TGCAGCGTTCAATCTCCGGGACAGGGGTTAGGCTACACCTTC. Translating gives CSVQSPGQGLGYTF.

This clone was observed a few times. The chain couples TRBV6-1 to TRBJ2-7, with D perhaps TRBD1 (6 bases). The CDR3 totals 15 residues. Germline V CDR1 and CDR2: MNHNS, SASEGT. V was cut by 7 bases and J by 0 bases, with 16 bases left in between. This CDR3 reads CASTRTGINSYEQYF. The CDR3 bases are TGTGCCAGCACACGCACAGGGATAAACTCCTACGAGCAGTACTTC.

The rearrangement links TRBV28 to TRBJ1-5, with 8 bases matching TRBD1. The junction had 4 bases not matched to a gene; V was cut back by 3 bases and J by 6 bases. CDR1 MDHEN and CDR2 SYDVKM come from the germline V gene. The CDR3 length is 14 residues. CDR3 amino acids: CASSLPGGGQPQHF. The CDR3, as DNA: TGTGCCAGCAGTTTGCCAGGGGGCGGTCAGCCCCAGCATTTT.

Note on this clone: In the same sample, other DNA sequences code for this CDR3. The chain uses TRBV9 and TRBJ2-7, with 13 bases that match TRBD2. This CDR3 has 14 amino acids. Germline values: CDR1 SGDLS, CDR2 YYNGEE. V was pared by 0 bases and J by 6 bases, with 0 bases of the junction left unmatched. In DNA, the CDR3 is TGTGCCAGCAGCGTAGGACTAGCGGGAGGCGAGCAGTACTTC. This encodes CASSVGLAGGEQYF.

This chain connects TRBV6-1 to TRBJ2-1, with 7 bases matching TRBD1. The CDR3 consists of 13 residues. Germline CDR1 is MNHNS and CDR2 is SASEGT. V trimming: 3 bases; J trimming: 9 bases; junction bases outside the gene matches: 5. The CDR3 here is CASSDRGIGEQFF. The DNA for the CDR3 is TGTGCCAGCAGTGACAGGGGGATCGGTGAGCAGTTCTTC.

V usage is TRBV4-2 and J usage is TRBJ1-3; D unresolved. Between the trimmed V and J ends, which lost 1 base and 0 bases, there was a span of 13 bases. From germline, CDR1 is LGHNA and CDR2 YNFKEQ. The CDR3 has 17 amino acids. The CDR3 DNA is TGTGCCAGCAGCCAAGTGTTTCAGGCAAACTCTGGAAACACCATATATTTT. Amino acids: CASSQVFQANSGNTIYF.

The chain carries TRBV7-9 and TRBJ2-1, with 13 bases aligning to TRBD2. The germline V gene encodes CDR1 SEHNR and CDR2 FQNEAQ (reference sequence). The CDR3 spans 19 residues. V lost 6 bases to trimming and J lost 0 bases; unmatched junction nucleotides: 11. The CDR3 protein is CASRRTSGRVRSSYNEQFF. The CDR3 bases are TGTGCCAGCAGACGGACTAGCGGGAGAGTCAGGAGCTCCTACAATGAGCAGTTCTTC.

J is TRBJ1-1 and V is TRBV7-2; 8 bases agree with TRBD1. The V and J ends lost 1 base and 2 bases, in that order; junction bases with no gene match: 6. This CDR3 spans 16 amino acids. Germline CDR1 reads SGHTA; CDR2 reads FQGNSA. The CDR3 DNA reads TGTGCCAGCAGCTTAGTGCAGGGGGCGATAAACACTGAAGCTTTCTTT. This sequence encodes CASSLVQGAINTEAFF.